This T cell receptor beta chain was retrieved from a study of cytomegalovirus exposure and HLA in healthy donors. Overall study context: Within an early data release were around 80 million unique TCRs drawn from HLA-typed donors.

Trimming cost V 0 bases and J 3 bases; bases outside gene matches: 8. Germline V gives CDR1 GTSNPN, CDR2 SVGIG (reference sequence). The CDR3 length is 15 residues. Of note for this clone: Antigen specificity is unknown.

Use of 60 Vbeta and 13 Jbeta primers characterized the PCR. Sequencing used immunoSEQ multiplex PCR; TCRdb keeps in-frame clones, though not all of them. The sample holds some 120,000 clones. Findings and limits, study-wide: Presence/absence analyses supposed approximately even sequencing depth among donors. A later analysis associated 15,000 to 20,000 TCR beta sequences with HLA alleles at a 0.05 false discovery rate.

The sequence derives from a man between 18 and 35 years old in good health and CMV-seronegative. The sample was PBMCs. The chain links TRBV30 to TRBJ2-7; TRBD2 matches 7 bases. The CDR3: CAWSVPEERGYEQYF. The CDR3 DNA reads TGTGCCTGGAGTGTACCGGAGGAGCGGGGCTACGAGCAGTACTTC.